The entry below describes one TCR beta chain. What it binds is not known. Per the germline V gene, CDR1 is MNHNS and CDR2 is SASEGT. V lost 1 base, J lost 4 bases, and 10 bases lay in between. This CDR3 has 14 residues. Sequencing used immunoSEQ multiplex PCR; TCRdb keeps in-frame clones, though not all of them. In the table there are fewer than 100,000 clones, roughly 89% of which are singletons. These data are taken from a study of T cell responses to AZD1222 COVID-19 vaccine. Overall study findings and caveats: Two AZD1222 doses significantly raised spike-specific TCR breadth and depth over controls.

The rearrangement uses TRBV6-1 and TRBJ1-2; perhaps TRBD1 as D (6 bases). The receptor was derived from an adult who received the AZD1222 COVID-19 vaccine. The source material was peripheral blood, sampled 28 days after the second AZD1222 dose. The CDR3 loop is CASSEGDNFYGYTF. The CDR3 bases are TGTGCCAGCAGTGAAGGGGACAACTTCTATGGCTACACCTTC.